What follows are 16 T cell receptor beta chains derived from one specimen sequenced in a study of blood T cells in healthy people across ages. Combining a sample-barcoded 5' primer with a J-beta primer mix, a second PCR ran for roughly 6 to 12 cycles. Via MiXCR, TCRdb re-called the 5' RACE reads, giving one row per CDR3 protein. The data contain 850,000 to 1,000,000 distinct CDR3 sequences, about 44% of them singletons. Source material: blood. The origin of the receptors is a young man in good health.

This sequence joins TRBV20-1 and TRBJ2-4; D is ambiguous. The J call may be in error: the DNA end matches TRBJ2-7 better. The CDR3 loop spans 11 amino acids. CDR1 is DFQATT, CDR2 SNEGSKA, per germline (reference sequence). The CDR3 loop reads CSASEEYEQYF. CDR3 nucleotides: TGCAGTGCTAGTGAAGAATACGAGCAGTACTTC.

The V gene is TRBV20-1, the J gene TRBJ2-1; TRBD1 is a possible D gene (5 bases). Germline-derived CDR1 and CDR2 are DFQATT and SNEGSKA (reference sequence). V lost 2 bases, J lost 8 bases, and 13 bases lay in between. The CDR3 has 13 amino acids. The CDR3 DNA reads TGCAGTGCTAGATATCAGGGTGGGCATGAGCAGTTCTTC. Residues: CSARYQGGHEQFF.

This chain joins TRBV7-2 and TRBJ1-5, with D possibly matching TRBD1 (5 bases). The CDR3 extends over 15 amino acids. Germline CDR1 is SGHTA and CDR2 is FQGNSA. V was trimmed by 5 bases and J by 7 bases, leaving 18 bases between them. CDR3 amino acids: CASSPGQGLWQPQHF. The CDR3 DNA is TGTGCCAGCAGCCCCGGACAAGGCCTCTGGCAGCCCCAGCATTTT.

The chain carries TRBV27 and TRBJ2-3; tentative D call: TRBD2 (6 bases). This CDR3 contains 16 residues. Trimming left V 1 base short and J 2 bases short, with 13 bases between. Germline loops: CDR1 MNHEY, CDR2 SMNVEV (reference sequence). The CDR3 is CASSLYGAGTTDTQYF. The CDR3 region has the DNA TGTGCCAGCAGTTTATATGGGGCGGGGACCACAGATACGCAGTATTTT.

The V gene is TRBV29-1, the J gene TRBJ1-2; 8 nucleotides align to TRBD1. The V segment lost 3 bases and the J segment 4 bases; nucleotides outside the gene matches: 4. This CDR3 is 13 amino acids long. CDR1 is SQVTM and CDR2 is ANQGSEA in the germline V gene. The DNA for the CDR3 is TGCAGCGTTGAGGAGACAGGGGTCTATGGCTACACCTTC. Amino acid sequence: CSVEETGVYGYTF. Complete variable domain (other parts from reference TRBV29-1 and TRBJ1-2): SAVISQKPSRDICQRGTSLTIQCQVDSQVTMMFWYRQQPGQSLTLIATANQGSEATYESGFVIDKFPISRPNLTFSTLTVSNMSPEDSSIYLCSVEETGVYGYTFGSGTRLTVV.

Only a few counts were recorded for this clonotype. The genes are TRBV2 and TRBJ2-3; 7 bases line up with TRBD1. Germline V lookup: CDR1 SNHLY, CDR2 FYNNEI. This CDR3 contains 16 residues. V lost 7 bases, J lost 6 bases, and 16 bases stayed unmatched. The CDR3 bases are TGTGCCAGCAAGGTTGGTCTGACAGGGACCAAGGATACGCAGTATTTT. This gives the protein CASKVGLTGTKDTQYF.

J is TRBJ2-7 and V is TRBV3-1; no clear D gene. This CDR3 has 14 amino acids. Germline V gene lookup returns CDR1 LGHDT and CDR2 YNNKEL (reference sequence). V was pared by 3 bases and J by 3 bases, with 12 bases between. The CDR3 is CASSHYTGRYEQYF. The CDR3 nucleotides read TGTGCCAGCAGCCACTACACGGGTCGCTACGAGCAGTACTTC.

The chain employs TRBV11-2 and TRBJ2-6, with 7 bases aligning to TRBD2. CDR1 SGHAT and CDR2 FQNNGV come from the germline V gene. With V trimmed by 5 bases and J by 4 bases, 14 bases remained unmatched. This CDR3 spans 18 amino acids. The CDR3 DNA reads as TGTGCCAGCAGCCTGACCCGGGACTACCGCTCGGGGGCCAACGTCCTGACTTTC. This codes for CASSLTRDYRSGANVLTF. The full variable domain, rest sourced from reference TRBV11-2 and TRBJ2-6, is EAGVAQSPRYKIIEKRQSVAFWCNPISGHATLYWYQQILGQGPKLLIQFQNNGVVDDSQLPKDRFSAERLKGVDSTLKIQPAKLEDSAVYLCASSLTRDYRSGANVLTFGAGSRLTVL.

In DNA form, the CDR3 reads TGTGCCAGCAGCAGGAACAGGGGGAACGGCTACACCTTC. Protein product: CASSRNRGNGYTF. The rearrangement uses TRBV5-6 and TRBJ1-2; TRBD1 matches 8 bases. With V trimmed by 4 bases and J by 8 bases, 7 bases remained unmatched. CDR1 and CDR2 from the germline V gene are SGHDT and YYEEEE. CDR3 length: 13 residues.

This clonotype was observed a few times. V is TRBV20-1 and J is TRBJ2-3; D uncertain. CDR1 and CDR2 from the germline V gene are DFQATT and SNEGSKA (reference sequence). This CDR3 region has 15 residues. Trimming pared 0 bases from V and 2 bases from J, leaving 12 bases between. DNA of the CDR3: TGCAGTGCTAGAGATAGTCAGGATAACACAGATACGCAGTATTTT. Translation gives CSARDSQDNTDTQYF.

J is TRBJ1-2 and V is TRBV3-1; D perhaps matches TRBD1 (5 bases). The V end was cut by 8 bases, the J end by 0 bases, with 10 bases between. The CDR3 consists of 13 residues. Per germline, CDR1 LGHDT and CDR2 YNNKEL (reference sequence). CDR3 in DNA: TGTGCCAGCGGGACGGAAGCTAACTATGGCTACACCTTC. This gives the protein CASGTEANYGYTF.

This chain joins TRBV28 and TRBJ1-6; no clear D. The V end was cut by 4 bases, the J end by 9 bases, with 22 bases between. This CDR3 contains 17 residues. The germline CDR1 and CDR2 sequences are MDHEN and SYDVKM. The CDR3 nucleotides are TGTGCCAGCAGTTCCCTGAAGGCAGGAGGCGGGTTTTCACCCCTCCACTTT. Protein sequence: CASSSLKAGGGFSPLHF.

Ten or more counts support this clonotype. The CDR3 bases are TGTGCCAGCAGTTGGTTAACTGTTGGGACCGGGGAGCTGTTTTTT. Translated, it gives CASSWLTVGTGELFF. The chain joins TRBV6-2 or TRBV6-3 to TRBJ2-2; the D is unclear. The germline V gene has CDR1 MNHEY and CDR2 SVGEGT. V was clipped by 4 bases and J by 5 bases, with 14 bases between them. The CDR3 is 15 residues long.

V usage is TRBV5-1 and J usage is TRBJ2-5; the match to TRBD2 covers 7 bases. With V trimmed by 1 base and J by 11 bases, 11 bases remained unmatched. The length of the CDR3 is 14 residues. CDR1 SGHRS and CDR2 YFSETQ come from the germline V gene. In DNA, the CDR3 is TGCGCCAGCAGCTTGTCACCCCCGGGAGGTGAGCAGTACTTC. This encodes CASSLSPPGGEQYF.

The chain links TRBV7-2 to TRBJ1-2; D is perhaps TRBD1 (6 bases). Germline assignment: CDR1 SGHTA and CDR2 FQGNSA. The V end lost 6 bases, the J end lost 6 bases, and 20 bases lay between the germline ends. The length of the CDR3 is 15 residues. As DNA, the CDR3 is TGTGCCAGCAGATCAGGGGTGGACGGGAACCATGGCTACACCTTC. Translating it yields CASRSGVDGNHGYTF.

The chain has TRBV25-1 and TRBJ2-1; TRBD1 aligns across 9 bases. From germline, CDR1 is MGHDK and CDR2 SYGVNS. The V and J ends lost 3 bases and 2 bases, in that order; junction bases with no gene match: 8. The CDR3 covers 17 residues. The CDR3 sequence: CASSDRAGTGTYNEQFF. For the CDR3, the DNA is TGTGCCAGCAGTGACAGAGCCGGGACAGGGACCTACAATGAGCAGTTCTTC.